This T cell receptor (beta chain) stems from a study of blood T cell repertoires in COVID-19. Background on the study: The origin of the acute and convalescent COVID-19 samples was the United States, Italy and Spain. T cells, B-cell-depleted T cells, or PBMCs provided the cDNA or gDNA that served as material.

Germline values: CDR1 SEHNR, CDR2 FQNEAQ (reference sequence). V dropped 5 bases and J dropped 1; count of bases not matched to a gene: 2. This CDR3 region has 14 residues. Under the authors' procedure: Cell counts per sample came from amplifying reference gene primers. Clones were sequenced by immunoSEQ multiplex PCR, and TCRdb holds only the in-frame ones, with some missing. D and trimming were read from the DNA, whereas the V and J calls and clone size are those reported in that table. Found here are over 85,000 clones, 85% of them singletons; the top ten hold about 3.4%. This rearrangement joins TRBV7-9 to TRBJ2-7; 10 bases fit TRBD2. Sequenced: peripheral blood. The receptor was isolated from a man aged 50-59 years with acute or convalescent COVID-19. The CDR3 DNA reads as TGTGCCAGCAGCGCTAGCGGGAGTTCCTACGAGCAGTACTTC. This encodes CASSASGSSYEQYF.